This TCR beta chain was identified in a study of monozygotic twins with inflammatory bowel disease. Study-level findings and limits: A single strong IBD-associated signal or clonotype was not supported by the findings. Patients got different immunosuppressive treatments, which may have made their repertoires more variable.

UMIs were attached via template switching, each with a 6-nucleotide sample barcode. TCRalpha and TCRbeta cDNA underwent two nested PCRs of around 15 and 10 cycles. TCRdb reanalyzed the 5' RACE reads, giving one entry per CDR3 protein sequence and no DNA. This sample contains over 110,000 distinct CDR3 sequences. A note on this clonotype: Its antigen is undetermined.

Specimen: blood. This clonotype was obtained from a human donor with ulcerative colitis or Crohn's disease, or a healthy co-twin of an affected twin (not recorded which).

The CDR3 sequence is CASSQTQGNGYTF. The rearrangement joins TRBV28 to TRBJ1-2; lacking DNA, the TRBD1 call made by TCRdb goes unchecked. The CDR3 has 13 amino acids. The germline CDR1 and CDR2 sequences are MDHEN and SYDVKM.